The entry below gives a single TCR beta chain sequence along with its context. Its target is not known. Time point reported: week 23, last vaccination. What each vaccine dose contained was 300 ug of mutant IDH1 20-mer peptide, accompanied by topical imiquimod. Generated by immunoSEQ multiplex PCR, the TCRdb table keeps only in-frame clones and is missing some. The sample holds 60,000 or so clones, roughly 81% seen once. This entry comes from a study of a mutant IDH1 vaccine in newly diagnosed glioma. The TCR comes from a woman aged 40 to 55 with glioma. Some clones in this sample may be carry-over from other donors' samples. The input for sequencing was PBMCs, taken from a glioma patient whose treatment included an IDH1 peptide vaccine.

The CDR3 coding sequence is TGTGCCAGCAGCTACACCCACGGGACTGATAATGAAAAACTGTTTTTT. Amino acid sequence: CASSYTHGTDNEKLFF. The chain employs TRBV7-9 and TRBJ1-4; possibly TRBD1 for D (5 bases). Between the trimmed V and J ends, which lost 4 bases and 4 bases, there was a span of 16 bases. The CDR3 runs to 16 residues. The germline CDR1 and CDR2 sequences are SEHNR and FQNEAQ (reference sequence).